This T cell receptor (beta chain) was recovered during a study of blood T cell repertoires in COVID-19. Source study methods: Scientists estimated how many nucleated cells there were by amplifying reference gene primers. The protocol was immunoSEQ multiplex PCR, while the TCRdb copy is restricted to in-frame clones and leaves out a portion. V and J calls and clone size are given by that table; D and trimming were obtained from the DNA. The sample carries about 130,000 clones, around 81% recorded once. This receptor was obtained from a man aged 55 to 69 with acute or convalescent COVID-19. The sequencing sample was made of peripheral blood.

Written as DNA, the CDR3 is TGTGCCAGCAGTGATAGTATGAACACTGAAGCTTTCTTT. It is translated as CASSDSMNTEAFF. V and J are TRBV6-1 and TRBJ1-1; unclear D gene. The V gene lost 3 bases and the J gene lost 0 bases, with 5 bases spanning the gap. The CDR3 loop spans 13 amino acids. Germline CDR1 is MNHNS and CDR2 is SASEGT.